The clone carrying this TCR beta chain was counted between two and nine times. The CDR3 covers 13 residues. The V and J ends lost 3 bases and 6 bases respectively, with 12 bases between them. TCRdb re-derived calls from the RT-PCR reads in MiXCR, one entry per CDR3 protein. Of about 680,000 distinct CDR3 sequences listed, approximately 15% are singletons. The receptor was isolated from a female donor in good health, serving as a healthy control. This rearrangement joins TRBV12-3 or TRBV12-4 to TRBJ2-7; D gene ambiguous. Sequenced material: memory CD4+ T cells from blood. The CDR3 bases are TGTGCCAGCAGTTTTGGCGAGCGAAGCGAGCAGTACTTC. Translating gives CASSFGERSEQYF.